The rows below give T cell receptor beta chains drawn from one sample of a study of blood T cell repertoires in COVID-19. The protocol was immunoSEQ multiplex PCR, while the TCRdb copy is restricted to in-frame clones and leaves out a portion. Among roughly 240,000 clones listed, 65% to 90% were seen once. The specimen sequenced was PBMCs or T cells enriched from blood (not recorded which). These receptors originate from a woman between 50 and 59 years old with acute COVID-19. The CDR3 runs from the conserved cysteine through the conserved F or W. Fields, in order: V gene, J gene, CDR3 length, D gene, clone size, CDR3 protein, CDR3 DNA. The D gene is left open where the match is weak. Size is omitted from some rows. Given values are once, few, many or a class for expanded clones.

V gene: TRBV19
J gene: TRBJ1-5
CDR3 length: 14
D gene: -
clone size: -
CDR3 protein: CASSIAGSNQPQHF
CDR3 DNA: TGTGCCAGTAGTATAGCAGGCAGCAATCAGCCCCAGCATTTT

V gene: TRBV18
J gene: TRBJ1-2
CDR3 length: 14
D gene: TRBD1
clone size: -
CDR3 protein: CASSPRQGRGGYTF
CDR3 DNA: TGTGCCAGCTCACCCCGACAGGGGCGTGGCGGCTACACCTTC

V gene: TRBV2
J gene: TRBJ1-1
CDR3 length: 14
D gene: TRBD1
clone size: -
CDR3 protein: CASRGRTGNTEAFF
CDR3 DNA: TGTGCCAGCAGAGGAAGGACAGGGAACACTGAAGCTTTCTTT

V gene: TRBV19
J gene: TRBJ1-5
CDR3 length: 16
D gene: TRBD1
clone size: once
CDR3 protein: CASSIDHRGGNQPQHF
CDR3 DNA: TGTGCCAGTAGTATAGACCACAGGGGTGGCAATCAGCCCCAGCATTTT

V gene: TRBV4-3
J gene: TRBJ1-2
CDR3 length: 14
D gene: -
clone size: -
CDR3 protein: CASSSRTMNYGYTF
CDR3 DNA: TGCGCCAGCAGCTCGAGGACAATGAACTATGGCTACACCTTC

V gene: TRBV4-2
J gene: TRBJ2-1
CDR3 length: 18
D gene: TRBD2
clone size: -
CDR3 protein: CASSQEILLAGGYNEQFF
CDR3 DNA: TGTGCCAGCAGCCAAGAAATTTTACTAGCGGGGGGATACAATGAGCAGTTCTTC

V gene: TRBV19
J gene: TRBJ1-4
CDR3 length: 16
D gene: -
clone size: -
CDR3 protein: CASSPPAVAPNEKLFF
CDR3 DNA: TGTGCCAGTAGTCCCCCCGCAGTAGCGCCTAATGAAAAACTGTTTTTT

V gene: TRBV12-3/TRBV12-4
J gene: TRBJ2-5
CDR3 length: 12
D gene: -
clone size: -
CDR3 protein: CASQGTSETQYF
CDR3 DNA: TGTGCCAGCCAGGGTACTTCAGAGACCCAGTACTTC

V gene: TRBV29-1
J gene: TRBJ1-5
CDR3 length: 12
D gene: -
clone size: few
CDR3 protein: CSVGSSNQPQHF
CDR3 DNA: TGCAGCGTGGGGAGTAGCAATCAGCCCCAGCATTTT

V gene: TRBV30
J gene: TRBJ2-7
CDR3 length: 13
D gene: TRBD1
clone size: -
CDR3 protein: CAWSGQGAGEQYF
CDR3 DNA: TGTGCCTGGAGTGGTCAGGGGGCCGGCGAGCAGTACTTC

V gene: TRBV2
J gene: TRBJ1-6
CDR3 length: 14
D gene: -
clone size: -
CDR3 protein: CASSRDRLISPLHF
CDR3 DNA: TGTGCCAGCAGTCGGGATAGACTTATTTCACCCCTCCACTTT

V gene: TRBV30
J gene: TRBJ1-2
CDR3 length: 16
D gene: TRBD1
clone size: -
CDR3 protein: CAWSMGQARSNYGYTF
CDR3 DNA: TGTGCCTGGAGTATGGGACAGGCTAGATCTAACTATGGCTACACCTTC

V gene: TRBV5-4
J gene: TRBJ1-1
CDR3 length: 14
D gene: -
clone size: -
CDR3 protein: CASSLVVGVTEAFF
CDR3 DNA: TGTGCCAGCAGCTTGGTGGTAGGGGTCACTGAAGCTTTCTTT

V gene: TRBV27
J gene: TRBJ2-5
CDR3 length: 18
D gene: TRBD2
clone size: -
CDR3 protein: CASGGSGAGGGPIETQYF
CDR3 DNA: TGTGCCAGTGGTGGATCTGGCGCGGGCGGGGGGCCCATTGAGACCCAGTACTTC

V gene: TRBV18
J gene: TRBJ2-1
CDR3 length: 15
D gene: TRBD1
clone size: few
CDR3 protein: CASTTGTGGYNEQFF
CDR3 DNA: TGTGCCAGCACGACCGGGACAGGCGGCTACAATGAGCAGTTCTTC

V gene: TRBV3-1/TRBV3-2
J gene: TRBJ2-3
CDR3 length: 18
D gene: TRBD2
clone size: -
CDR3 protein: CASSHPGTSGGFTDTQYF
CDR3 DNA: TGTGCCAGCAGCCACCCCGGGACTAGCGGGGGGTTCACAGATACGCAGTATTTT

V gene: TRBV12-3/TRBV12-4
J gene: TRBJ2-1
CDR3 length: 12
D gene: -
clone size: -
CDR3 protein: CASSSEWNEQFF
CDR3 DNA: TGTGCCAGCAGTTCCGAGTGGAATGAGCAGTTCTTC

V gene: TRBV6-5
J gene: TRBJ2-2
CDR3 length: 13
D gene: -
clone size: once
CDR3 protein: CASSRDRTGELFF
CDR3 DNA: TGTGCCAGCAGTCGAGACAGGACCGGGGAGCTGTTTTTT

V gene: TRBV10-3
J gene: TRBJ1-3
CDR3 length: 14
D gene: -
clone size: -
CDR3 protein: CAIRADSSGNTIYF
CDR3 DNA: TGTGCCATCAGGGCGGACAGCTCTGGAAACACCATATATTTT

V gene: TRBV5-6
J gene: TRBJ1-6
CDR3 length: 13
D gene: TRBD1
clone size: once
CDR3 protein: CASSGTGFSPLHF
CDR3 DNA: TGTGCCAGCAGCGGGACAGGGTTTTCACCCCTCCACTTT

V gene: TRBV7-2
J gene: TRBJ2-3
CDR3 length: 15
D gene: -
clone size: -
CDR3 protein: CASSLLERWTDTQYF
CDR3 DNA: TGTGCCAGCAGCTTACTTGAGAGATGGACAGATACGCAGTATTTT

V gene: TRBV28
J gene: TRBJ2-5
CDR3 length: 13
D gene: -
clone size: once
CDR3 protein: CASSLIAAKTQYF
CDR3 DNA: TGTGCCAGCAGTTTGATAGCGGCAAAGACCCAGTACTTC

V gene: TRBV7-6
J gene: TRBJ1-1
CDR3 length: 14
D gene: TRBD1
clone size: -
CDR3 protein: CASTTQGVNTEAFF
CDR3 DNA: TGTGCCAGCACCACCCAGGGGGTGAACACTGAAGCTTTCTTT

V gene: TRBV11-2
J gene: TRBJ2-7
CDR3 length: 19
D gene: TRBD1
clone size: -
CDR3 protein: CAISQGVRGRLSGLYEQYF
CDR3 DNA: TGTGCCATCTCCCAGGGGGTCAGGGGGCGTTTGAGCGGCTTATACGAGCAGTACTTC

V gene: TRBV2
J gene: TRBJ1-1
CDR3 length: 12
D gene: -
clone size: -
CDR3 protein: CASRREATEAFF
CDR3 DNA: TGTGCCAGCAGAAGGGAGGCTACTGAAGCTTTCTTT

V gene: TRBV24-1
J gene: TRBJ1-1
CDR3 length: 13
D gene: -
clone size: -
CDR3 protein: CATSGPPGTEAFF
CDR3 DNA: TGTGCCACCAGTGGCCCCCCCGGCACTGAAGCTTTCTTT

V gene: TRBV6-2/TRBV6-3
J gene: TRBJ1-2
CDR3 length: 14
D gene: -
clone size: few
CDR3 protein: CASSSGQTSGGYTF
CDR3 DNA: TGTGCCAGCAGCTCCGGACAGACCTCGGGAGGCTACACCTTC

V gene: TRBV3-1/TRBV3-2
J gene: TRBJ2-2
CDR3 length: 17
D gene: TRBD1
clone size: -
CDR3 protein: CASSPHLGQGNTGELFF
CDR3 DNA: TGTGCCAGCAGCCCGCACTTAGGACAGGGGAACACCGGGGAGCTGTTTTTT

V gene: TRBV7-9
J gene: TRBJ2-3
CDR3 length: 16
D gene: -
clone size: -
CDR3 protein: CASSLGRGASTDTQYF
CDR3 DNA: TGTGCCAGCAGCTTGGGTCGGGGGGCCTCCACAGATACGCAGTATTTT

V gene: TRBV7-9
J gene: TRBJ2-1
CDR3 length: 15
D gene: TRBD1
clone size: -
CDR3 protein: CASSLTGVFYNEQFF
CDR3 DNA: TGTGCCAGCAGCTTGACAGGGGTCTTTTACAATGAGCAGTTCTTC

V gene: TRBV2
J gene: TRBJ1-1
CDR3 length: 13
D gene: TRBD1
clone size: -
CDR3 protein: CASSRDRGSEAFF
CDR3 DNA: TGTGCCAGCAGTAGGGACAGGGGGTCAGAAGCTTTCTTT

V gene: TRBV4-2
J gene: TRBJ1-2
CDR3 length: 13
D gene: -
clone size: -
CDR3 protein: CASIGESGYGYTF
CDR3 DNA: TGTGCCAGCATTGGGGAGAGCGGCTATGGCTACACCTTC

V gene: TRBV18
J gene: TRBJ1-5
CDR3 length: 14
D gene: -
clone size: few
CDR3 protein: CASSKARGNQPQHF
CDR3 DNA: TGTGCCAGCTCAAAAGCGAGGGGCAATCAGCCCCAGCATTTT

V gene: TRBV7-8
J gene: TRBJ2-3
CDR3 length: 14
D gene: TRBD1
clone size: -
CDR3 protein: CASSLDRIADTQYF
CDR3 DNA: TGTGCCAGCAGCTTGGACAGGATAGCAGATACGCAGTATTTT

V gene: TRBV7-6
J gene: TRBJ2-1
CDR3 length: 15
D gene: TRBD1
clone size: -
CDR3 protein: CASSLGTGGMNEQFF
CDR3 DNA: TGTGCCAGCAGCCTAGGGACAGGGGGAATGAATGAGCAGTTCTTC

V gene: TRBV4-1
J gene: TRBJ1-2
CDR3 length: 14
D gene: -
clone size: -
CDR3 protein: CASSQVGANYGYTF
CDR3 DNA: TGCGCCAGCAGCCAAGTCGGGGCTAACTATGGCTACACCTTC

V gene: TRBV7-9
J gene: TRBJ2-1
CDR3 length: 15
D gene: TRBD2
clone size: -
CDR3 protein: CASTFLAGGPSEQFF
CDR3 DNA: TGTGCCAGCACCTTTCTAGCGGGGGGGCCGAGTGAGCAGTTCTTC

V gene: TRBV30
J gene: TRBJ2-7
CDR3 length: 16
D gene: TRBD1
clone size: -
CDR3 protein: CAWRVPHRGLQYEQYF
CDR3 DNA: TGTGCCTGGAGAGTACCCCACAGGGGGCTACAGTACGAGCAGTACTTC

V gene: TRBV10-3
J gene: TRBJ1-2
CDR3 length: 13
D gene: -
clone size: -
CDR3 protein: CAIREEGNYGYTF
CDR3 DNA: TGTGCCATCAGGGAGGAGGGTAACTATGGCTACACCTTC

V gene: TRBV11-2
J gene: TRBJ1-1
CDR3 length: 12
D gene: -
clone size: -
CDR3 protein: CASSSIQGEAFF
CDR3 DNA: TGTGCCAGCAGCTCGATACAGGGTGAAGCTTTCTTT

V gene: TRBV27
J gene: TRBJ1-6
CDR3 length: 17
D gene: -
clone size: -
CDR3 protein: CASSLGGGVSYNSPLHF
CDR3 DNA: TGTGCCAGCAGTTTGGGGGGGGGAGTATCCTATAATTCACCCCTCCACTTT

V gene: TRBV5-8
J gene: TRBJ2-1
CDR3 length: 17
D gene: TRBD2
clone size: -
CDR3 protein: CASSLWGTSGVYNEQFF
CDR3 DNA: TGTGCCAGCAGCTTGTGGGGGACTAGCGGGGTCTACAATGAGCAGTTCTTC

V gene: TRBV5-4
J gene: TRBJ1-2
CDR3 length: 14
D gene: -
clone size: -
CDR3 protein: CASSALQGIIGYTF
CDR3 DNA: TGTGCCAGCAGCGCGTTACAGGGTATAATCGGCTACACCTTC

V gene: TRBV10-3
J gene: TRBJ2-1
CDR3 length: 15
D gene: TRBD2
clone size: -
CDR3 protein: CAISPGLAPANEQFF
CDR3 DNA: TGTGCCATCAGCCCCGGACTAGCTCCCGCCAATGAGCAGTTCTTC

V gene: TRBV10-2
J gene: TRBJ1-6
CDR3 length: 21
D gene: TRBD1
clone size: -
CDR3 protein: CASRSGTGLEPSGSYNSPLHF
CDR3 DNA: TGCGCCAGCAGATCCGGGACAGGGCTGGAGCCCTCCGGGTCCTATAATTCACCCCTCCACTTT

V gene: TRBV10-2
J gene: TRBJ2-7
CDR3 length: 12
D gene: -
clone size: -
CDR3 protein: CASGQGSYEQYF
CDR3 DNA: TGCGCCAGCGGGCAGGGTTCCTACGAGCAGTACTTC

V gene: TRBV7-9
J gene: TRBJ1-3
CDR3 length: 15
D gene: TRBD1
clone size: -
CDR3 protein: CASSLEWTGRNTIYF
CDR3 DNA: TGTGCCAGCAGCTTAGAATGGACAGGGAGGAACACCATATATTTT

V gene: TRBV5-1
J gene: TRBJ1-4
CDR3 length: 14
D gene: -
clone size: -
CDR3 protein: CASSQTGPNEKLFF
CDR3 DNA: TGCGCCAGCAGCCAAACAGGGCCTAATGAAAAACTGTTTTTT

V gene: TRBV7-9
J gene: TRBJ1-1
CDR3 length: 14
D gene: -
clone size: -
CDR3 protein: CASSLDGGVSEAFF
CDR3 DNA: TGTGCCAGCAGCTTAGACGGGGGGGTTTCTGAAGCTTTCTTT

V gene: TRBV27
J gene: TRBJ2-7
CDR3 length: 15
D gene: -
clone size: -
CDR3 protein: CASSLMRGRSYEQYF
CDR3 DNA: TGTGCCAGCAGTTTAATGCGAGGGAGAAGCTACGAGCAGTACTTC